A single sample gave rise to the 10 T cell receptor beta chains below, sequenced in a study of cytomegalovirus exposure and HLA in healthy donors. PCR involved 60 Vbeta and 13 Jbeta primers. Only in-frame clones appear in the TCRdb table, and some are missing; sequencing was by immunoSEQ multiplex PCR. In the table there are about 100,000 clones, roughly 75% of which are singletons. Sequenced input: PBMCs. The origin of the receptors is a man aged 30 to 39 in good health and CMV-seronegative.

The chain links TRBV30 to TRBJ2-3; D may be TRBD2 (7 bases). The CDR3 is made up of 13 amino acids. Germline assignment: CDR1 GTSNPN and CDR2 SVGIG (reference sequence). The V and J ends lost 6 bases and 7 bases respectively, with 17 bases between them. CDR3 region: CACEFGGPNTQYF. CDR3 bases: TGTGCCTGCGAGTTCGGGGGGCCGAATACGCAGTATTTT.

The sample holds one count of this clone. The V gene is TRBV5-6, the J gene TRBJ1-2; TRBD1 matches at 10 bases. The ends lost 4 bases at V and 2 bases at J; junction bases unmatched: 2. The germline V gene encodes CDR1 SGHDT and CDR2 YYEEEE. This CDR3 has 14 amino acids. The CDR3 DNA sequence: TGTGCCAGCAGCCCGGGACAGGGGAACTATGGCTACACCTTC. Its protein is CASSPGQGNYGYTF.

The chain combines TRBV2 with TRBJ2-2; possibly TRBD2 for D (5 bases). Per the germline V gene, CDR1 is SNHLY and CDR2 is FYNNEI. Trimming took off 3 bases at V and 4 bases at J, with 15 bases between the two ends. CDR3 length: 16 residues. As DNA, the CDR3 is TGTGCCAGCAGTGATGTCGAGGGTCTAGGCACCGGGGAGCTGTTTTTT. Encoded protein: CASSDVEGLGTGELFF.

This chain joins TRBV15 and TRBJ1-3; 7 positions match TRBD1. Germline CDR1 LNHNV, CDR2 YYDKDF (reference sequence). The CDR3 has 15 amino acids. Trimming at V came to 2 bases and at J to 2 bases, leaving 3 bases not matched to a gene. The CDR3 DNA sequence: TGTGCCACCAGCAGACCGGGACAGCCTGGAAACACCATATATTTT. Its translation is CATSRPGQPGNTIYF.

This chain connects TRBV6-5 to TRBJ1-1; D remains unclear. Germline-derived CDR1 and CDR2 are MNHEY and SVGAGI. V was clipped by 0 bases and J by 0 bases, with 5 bases between them. The CDR3 has 14 amino acids. CDR3 sequence: CASSYSIMNTEAFF. The CDR3 DNA sequence: TGTGCCAGCAGTTACTCAATCATGAACACTGAAGCTTTCTTT.

The CDR3 region has the DNA TGTGCCAGCAGCTACGGACAGGGCGGGTACGAGCAGTACTTC. Protein sequence: CASSYGQGGYEQYF. V gene TRBV11-2 combines with J gene TRBJ2-7; 8 bases line up with TRBD1. Germline-derived CDR1 and CDR2 are SGHAT and FQNNGV. CDR3 length: 14 residues. J gave up 4 bases and V 4 bases, and 6 bases lay outside the gene matches.

The genes are TRBV7-2 and TRBJ2-5; tentatively, D is TRBD2 (6 bases). Trimming removed 5 bases at V and 5 bases at J, with 21 bases between. The CDR3 sequence is 16 residues long. Germline V lookup: CDR1 SGHTA, CDR2 FQGNSA. The CDR3 DNA reads as TGTGCCAGCAGCCCGGAGGGAGAGGGCCTAAAGGAGACCCAGTACTTC. It specifies CASSPEGEGLKETQYF.

A single count supports this clone. The chain has TRBV7-8 and TRBJ2-3; no clear D. This CDR3 is built from 13 residues. V lost 0 bases to trimming and J lost 3 bases, with 4 bases between them. Germline CDR1 and CDR2: SGHVS and FQNEAQ. The CDR3 bases are TGTGCCAGCAGCTTAGCCTATACAGATACGCAGTATTTT. This sequence encodes CASSLAYTDTQYF.

V is TRBV28 and J is TRBJ2-4; D remains unclear. Germline CDR1 and CDR2: MDHEN and SYDVKM. CDR3 length: 14 residues. Trimming shortened V by 6 bases and J by 0 bases, and 9 bases separated the two germline ends. The CDR3 nucleotides are TGTGCCAGCAGAAAGCGACTAGCCAAAAACATTCAGTACTTC. Protein product: CASRKRLAKNIQYF.

The rearrangement uses TRBV6-4 and TRBJ2-2; 10 nucleotides line up with TRBD1. J gave up 5 bases and V 6 bases, and 9 bases lay outside the gene matches. CDR1 and CDR2 (germline): MRHNA, SNTAGT. CDR3 length: 16 residues. CDR3 in amino acids: CASRPTGTGETGELFF. The DNA of the CDR3 is TGTGCCAGCAGACCAACCGGGACAGGGGAGACCGGGGAGCTGTTTTTT.